A single sample gave rise to the 25 T cell receptor beta chains below, sequenced in a study of T cell changes during pregnancy in multiple sclerosis. This table comes from immunoSEQ multiplex PCR, and its TCRdb copy is limited to in-frame clones, with some not included. The repertoire holds about 70,000 clones, with roughly 94% as singletons. This specimen consisted of peripheral blood, obtained in the third trimester of pregnancy. Every receptor here comes from a female donor with multiple sclerosis, enrolled in a pregnancy study.

This chain links TRBV18 with TRBJ2-1; 15 bases fit TRBD2. Germline CDR1 is KGHSH and CDR2 is LQKENI. V gave up 3 bases and J gave up 4 bases; unmatched junction bases: 10. CDR3 length: 19 amino acids. This CDR3 reads CASSPRGLAGGPLYNEQFF. In DNA, the CDR3 is TGTGCCAGCTCACCTCGGGGACTAGCGGGGGGACCCCTGTACAATGAGCAGTTCTTC.

This clone was observed a single time. The chain couples TRBV7-6 to TRBJ2-5, with 11 bases identical to TRBD1. V was pared by 1 base and J by 3 bases, with 7 bases of the junction left unmatched. The CDR3 loop spans 17 amino acids. Germline lookup yields CDR1 SGHVS and CDR2 FNYEAQ. The CDR3 reads CASSLGPGQGAEETQYF. CDR3 nucleotides: TGTGCCAGCAGCTTAGGACCTGGACAGGGGGCGGAAGAGACCCAGTACTTC.

V and J are TRBV29-1 and TRBJ1-2, with a weak D call TRBD1 (5 bases). The CDR3 consists of 12 residues. In germline, CDR1 is SQVTM, CDR2 ANQGSEA. Deletions cut 8 bases from V and 6 bases from J, with 16 bases between. In DNA, the CDR3 is TGCAGCTTTTCCCGGGCGGGGGATGGCTACACCTTC. This translates into CSFSRAGDGYTF.

CDR3 coding DNA: TGTGCCAGCAGCTTACACCGGGACAGGGTGAACACTGAAGCTTTCTTT. Translation: CASSLHRDRVNTEAFF. The chain is built from TRBV7-2 and TRBJ1-1, with 9 bases identical to TRBD1. V dropped 2 bases and J dropped 0; count of bases not matched to a gene: 4. Germline loops: CDR1 SGHTA, CDR2 FQGNSA. This CDR3 has 16 amino acids.

The V call is TRBV4-1, the J call TRBJ1-5; D unresolved. V shed 4 bases and J shed 5 bases, with 21 bases lying between them. In germline, CDR1 is MGHRA, CDR2 YSYEKL. This CDR3 has 17 amino acids. CDR3 nucleotides: TGCGCCAGCAGCCCCGCCAAAGATACGGCAGGCTATCAGCCCCAGCATTTT. Translation: CASSPAKDTAGYQPQHF.

The chain employs TRBV30 and TRBJ1-1; no definite D call. Germline V gene lookup returns CDR1 GTSNPN and CDR2 SVGIG (reference sequence). The CDR3 consists of 12 residues. V dropped 1 base and J dropped 1 base, with 4 bases sitting between them. CDR3 residues: CAWSGQNTEAFF. The CDR3 nucleotides read TGTGCCTGGAGTGGACAGAACACTGAAGCTTTCTTT.

The rearrangement uses TRBV7-6 and TRBJ1-1; 7 bases map to TRBD1. Germline CDR1 and CDR2: SGHVS and FNYEAQ. The junction had 4 bases not matched to a gene; V was cut back by 3 bases and J by 3 bases. The CDR3 has 14 amino acids. CDR3 protein: CASSFRTGDTEAFF. CDR3 DNA: TGTGCCAGCAGCTTTCGCACAGGGGACACTGAAGCTTTCTTT.

This chain joins TRBV29-1 and TRBJ2-3; 11 bases match TRBD1. The CDR3 is made up of 16 amino acids. V lost 1 base, J lost 2 bases, and 5 bases stayed unmatched. Germline values: CDR1 SQVTM, CDR2 ANQGSEA. The CDR3 bases are TGCAGCGTTGAAGGCGTCGGACAGGGGGCCACAGATACGCAGTATTTT. Residues: CSVEGVGQGATDTQYF.

V and J are TRBV29-1 and TRBJ2-1, with D possibly matching TRBD1 (5 bases). Trimming removed 1 base at V and 0 bases at J, with 10 bases between. CDR3 length: 15 amino acids. CDR1 and CDR2 (germline): SQVTM, ANQGSEA. In DNA, the CDR3 is TGCAGCGTTGAAGGGGGCCAAGGCTCCTACAATGAGCAGTTCTTC. It specifies CSVEGGQGSYNEQFF.

The V gene is TRBV4-3, the J gene TRBJ2-2; 7 bases line up with TRBD2. The CDR3 totals 18 residues. Trimming took 0 bases from V and 4 from J; bases not matched to a gene: 11. Germline CDR1 reads LGHNA; CDR2 reads YSLEER. CDR3 residues: CASSQDGTGLGSTGELFF. The CDR3, as DNA: TGCGCCAGCAGCCAAGATGGGACTGGACTAGGGTCCACCGGGGAGCTGTTTTTT.

This clone has a single count. The rearrangement links TRBV5-6 to TRBJ1-2; D uncertain. The germline V and J ends were trimmed by 3 bases and 6 bases, with 27 bases remaining between them. This CDR3 comprises 18 residues. CDR1 SGHDT and CDR2 YYEEEE come from the germline V gene. This CDR3 is CASSSSRNLGRDSDGYTF. CDR3 nucleotide sequence: TGTGCCAGCAGCTCGTCGCGAAACCTCGGACGGGATAGTGATGGCTACACCTTC.

The J gene is TRBJ1-4, the V gene TRBV13, with D maybe TRBD1 (6 bases). The CDR3 covers 16 residues. The ends were cut back, 5 bases at V and 4 bases at J, with 17 bases in the middle. In germline, CDR1 is PRHDT, CDR2 FYEKMQ (reference sequence). The CDR3: CASSLPRGAGNEKLFF. The CDR3 DNA sequence: TGTGCCAGCAGCCTCCCCCGGGGGGCTGGTAATGAAAAACTGTTTTTT.

This chain connects TRBV4-2 to TRBJ2-3, with TRBD2 matching 10 bases. CDR1 is LGHNA, CDR2 YNFKEQ, per germline. J gave up 3 bases and V 0 bases, and 6 bases lay outside the gene matches. This CDR3 comprises 17 residues. The CDR3 reads CASSQELASGGTDTQYF. The CDR3 DNA reads TGTGCCAGCAGCCAAGAACTCGCTAGCGGGGGTACAGATACGCAGTATTTT.

The chain is built from TRBV9 and TRBJ1-3, with 11 bases lining up with TRBD1. V lost 0 bases, J lost 7 bases, and 3 bases stayed unmatched. CDR1 is SGDLS and CDR2 is YYNGEE in the germline V gene. The CDR3 runs to 15 residues. Here the CDR3 DNA reads TGTGCCAGCAGCGTAGCTGGGACAGGGGGGAACACCATATATTTT. Translating it yields CASSVAGTGGNTIYF.

This clone was counted a single time. This sequence joins TRBV4-3 and TRBJ2-5, with a weak D call TRBD2 (5 bases). The CDR3 has 13 amino acids. V was clipped by 5 bases and J by 1 base, with 8 bases between them. From germline, CDR1 is LGHNA and CDR2 YSLEER. The CDR3 reads CASSFTSQETQYF. CDR3 in DNA: TGCGCCAGCAGCTTCACTAGCCAAGAGACCCAGTACTTC.

V is TRBV7-3 and J is TRBJ2-3, with D hard to call. The CDR3 is 13 amino acids. Per germline, CDR1 SGHTA and CDR2 FQGTGA. V lost 6 bases and J 1 base, leaving 8 bases between the germline ends. CDR3 in DNA: TGTGCCAGCAGACCCCAGGGCACAGATACGCAGTATTTT. Its translation is CASRPQGTDTQYF.

This chain uses TRBV7-6 with TRBJ1-2; possibly TRBD1 for D (6 bases). The V gene's germline CDR1 is SGHVS and CDR2 FNYEAQ. This CDR3 has 13 residues. V was trimmed by 1 base and J by 6 bases, leaving 9 bases between them. The CDR3 reads CASSLGGGDGYTF. CDR3 nucleotides: TGTGCCAGCAGCTTAGGGGGGGGCGATGGCTACACCTTC.

The chain carries TRBV7-8 and TRBJ1-2, with 7 bases that match TRBD1. Germline CDR1 SGHVS, CDR2 FQNEAQ. There are 13 residues in the CDR3. After removal of 1 base from V and 8 bases from J, the junction contained 4 bases not matched to a gene. CDR3 DNA sequence: TGTGCCAGCAGCTTAGGTACAGGGGACGGCTACACCTTC. Its translation is CASSLGTGDGYTF.

Only one count was recorded for this clone. The V and J genes are TRBV30 and TRBJ2-7, with D maybe TRBD1 (5 bases). Trimming took off 3 bases at V and 4 bases at J, with 28 bases between the two ends. Germline V lookup: CDR1 GTSNPN, CDR2 SVGIG (reference sequence). The CDR3 covers 18 residues. DNA for the CDR3: TGTGCCTGGAGACCGACAGAGGCTCGCCGACTGATACTTTACGAGCAGTACTTC. Protein product: CAWRPTEARRLILYEQYF.

The rearrangement links TRBV2 to TRBJ1-3; the match to TRBD1 covers 10 bases. The germline V gene has CDR1 SNHLY and CDR2 FYNNEI. This CDR3 has 14 residues. V lost 6 bases, J lost 8 bases, and 7 bases stayed unmatched. The CDR3 DNA reads TGTGCCAGCAGCCGGGACAGGGGTCTAGACACCATATATTTT. As protein: CASSRDRGLDTIYF.

The V and J genes are TRBV14 and TRBJ1-3, with D unclear. Germline CDR1 is SGHDN and CDR2 is FVKESK. There are 13 residues in the CDR3. Trimming left V 3 bases short and J 4 bases short, with 7 bases between. CDR3 sequence: CASSHLSGNTIYF. In nucleotides, the CDR3 is TGTGCCAGCAGCCATCTATCCGGAAACACCATATATTTT.

V usage is TRBV6-5 and J usage is TRBJ1-5, with D possibly being TRBD1 (6 bases). V was trimmed by 8 bases and J by 5 bases, leaving 16 bases between them. Germline CDR1 MNHEY, CDR2 SVGAGI. The CDR3 has 14 amino acids. The CDR3 DNA follows: TGTGCCAGCTCGGGCGACAGGATTGATCAGCCCCAGCATTTT. The encoded protein is CASSGDRIDQPQHF.

The J gene is TRBJ2-3, the V gene TRBV13; 11 bases fit TRBD2. CDR3 length: 16 residues. The V gene's germline CDR1 is PRHDT and CDR2 FYEKMQ (reference sequence). With 4 bases clipped from V and 2 bases from J, the junction kept 5 bases outside the gene matches. As DNA, the CDR3 is TGTGCCAGCAGCTCCTCGACTAGCGGGGACACAGATACGCAGTATTTT. This translates into CASSSSTSGDTDTQYF.

V and J are TRBV14 and TRBJ1-2; the match to TRBD1 covers 8 bases. The CDR3 sequence is 13 residues long. Germline V gene lookup returns CDR1 SGHDN and CDR2 FVKESK. The V and J ends lost 4 bases and 8 bases, in that order; junction bases with no gene match: 6. The CDR3 sequence: CASSPTGAGGYTF. In DNA, the CDR3 is TGTGCCAGCAGCCCGACAGGGGCGGGAGGCTACACCTTC.

The V and J genes are TRBV7-2 and TRBJ2-6; weak D call: TRBD1 (6 bases). The germline gives CDR1 SGHTA, CDR2 FQGNSA. V shed 5 bases and J shed 1 base, with 15 bases lying between them. The length of the CDR3 is 17 residues. CDR3 bases: TGTGCCAGCAGCCCCTGGACAGTTTTATCTGGGGCCAACGTCCTGACTTTC. This encodes CASSPWTVLSGANVLTF.